The 26 T cell receptor beta chains below all came from one sample that was sequenced in a study of cytomegalovirus exposure and HLA in healthy donors (dated by TCRdb to about 2017). The library relied on the immunoSEQ multiplex PCR assay. For the multiplex PCR, a mixture combining 60 forward primers for TCR Vbeta segments and 13 reverse primers for TCR Jbeta segments was used. As stored in TCRdb, this immuneACCESS dataset retains in-frame rearrangements with V and J assigned. A fraction of the clones does not appear; measured against another copy, unresolved V genes explain less than half of the discrepancy, and the remainder lacks a known reason. The sample contains approximately 160,000 clones, over 80% of them found a single time. The ten largest clonotypes hold about 4.3% of the sample. Sequenced input: PBMCs. These receptors originate from a woman in her 50s in good health and CMV-seropositive.

The V and J genes are TRBV30 and TRBJ2-1, with 9 bases fitting TRBD1. CDR3 length: 13 residues. Trimming took 6 bases from V and 5 from J; bases not matched to a gene: 5. Germline loops: CDR1 GTSNPN, CDR2 SVGIG (reference sequence). The chain's CDR3 is CACGTGLNNEQFF. Written as DNA, the CDR3 is TGTGCCTGCGGGACAGGGCTAAACAATGAGCAGTTCTTC. Full variable domain (remainder filled in from reference TRBV30 and TRBJ2-1): SQTIHQWPATLVQPVGSPLSLECTVEGTSNPNLYWYRQAAGRGLQLLFYSVGIGQISSEVPQNLSASRPQDRQFILSSKKLLLSDSGFYLCACGTGLNNEQFFGPGTRLTVL.

The gene calls are TRBV5-8 and TRBJ2-3; D may be TRBD2 (5 bases). In germline, CDR1 is SGHTS, CDR2 YDEGEE. The V end was cut by 2 bases, the J end by 2 bases, with 9 bases between. This CDR3 has 14 residues. The CDR3 DNA follows: TGTGCCAGCAGCTTCGGGGATCCCACAGATACGCAGTATTTT. Its protein is CASSFGDPTDTQYF.

The V call is TRBV5-5, the J call TRBJ2-6, with D possibly being TRBD2 (5 bases). Germline values: CDR1 SGHKS, CDR2 YYEKEE (reference sequence). The CDR3 is 15 residues long. The V and J ends lost 0 bases and 1 base respectively, with 5 bases between them. The CDR3 DNA sequence: TGTGCCAGCAGCTTGGGGGAGTCTGGGGCCAACGTCCTGACTTTC. This gives the protein CASSLGESGANVLTF. The full variable domain, its missing parts supplied by reference TRBV5-5 and TRBJ2-6, is DAGVTQSPTHLIKTRGQQVTLRCSPISGHKSVSWYQQVLGQGPQFIFQYYEKEERGRGNFPDRFSARQFPNYSSELNVNALLLGDSALYLCASSLGESGANVLTFGAGSRLTVL.

The chain joins TRBV27 to TRBJ1-4; TRBD1 might be the D (5 bases). With 4 bases removed from V and 8 bases from J, the gap between germline ends came to 14 bases. The CDR3 is 14 amino acids. CDR1 is MNHEY, CDR2 SMNVEV, per germline (reference sequence). CDR3 in DNA: TGTGCCAGCAGTTCCACACAGGTTTGGGAAAAACTGTTTTTT. Residues: CASSSTQVWEKLFF.

V usage is TRBV11-2 and J usage is TRBJ2-3; TRBD2 matches 9 bases. The germline V gene has CDR1 SGHAT and CDR2 FQNNGV. V trimming: 6 bases; J trimming: 0 bases; junction bases outside the gene matches: 4. The CDR3 has 15 residues. CDR3 region: CASSSSGVSTDTQYF. CDR3 bases: TGTGCCAGCAGTTCTAGCGGGGTTAGCACAGATACGCAGTATTTT.

A few counts support this clone. The CDR3 DNA reads TGTGCCAGCAGTCGGGCGGGACTAGCAGCCTACAATGAGCAGTTCTTC. This codes for CASSRAGLAAYNEQFF. This sequence joins TRBV7-2 and TRBJ2-1; 9 bases map to TRBD2. The CDR3 has 16 amino acids. The junction had 8 bases not matched to a gene; V was cut back by 6 bases and J by 2 bases. Germline V gives CDR1 SGHTA, CDR2 FQGNSA.

The V call is TRBV9, the J call TRBJ2-2; 7 bases are shared with TRBD1. This CDR3 comprises 15 residues. Trimming removed 2 bases from V and 4 bases from J; junction bases left unmatched: 5. Germline CDR1 SGDLS, CDR2 YYNGEE. CDR3 loop: CASSVRDSPTGELFF. The CDR3, as DNA: TGTGCCAGCAGCGTTCGGGACAGCCCCACCGGGGAGCTGTTTTTT.

The V call is TRBV6-5, the J call TRBJ1-1, with 8 bases fitting TRBD1. This CDR3 has 15 amino acids. V lost 6 bases and J lost 0; bases outside the gene matches: 6. The germline gives CDR1 MNHEY, CDR2 SVGAGI. CDR3 in DNA: TGTGCCAGCAGGTGGACAGGGATAATGAACACTGAAGCTTTCTTT. This sequence encodes CASRWTGIMNTEAFF.

This clone came up once. The genes are TRBV7-9 and TRBJ1-2, with no clear D. The germline CDR1 and CDR2 sequences are SEHNR and FQNEAQ (reference sequence). The V end was cut by 1 base, the J end by 4 bases, with 10 bases between. CDR3 length equals 14 residues. The CDR3 region is CASSLEGWSYGYTF. Here the CDR3 DNA reads TGTGCCAGCAGCTTAGAAGGCTGGAGCTATGGCTACACCTTC.

This chain connects TRBV9 to TRBJ1-2, with 10 bases that match TRBD1. This CDR3 comprises 15 residues. Germline values: CDR1 SGDLS, CDR2 YYNGEE. The V and J ends lost 3 bases and 5 bases, in that order; junction bases with no gene match: 7. The CDR3 DNA is TGTGCCAGCAGCGCCCACCGGGACAGGGGTTATGGCTACACCTTC. Residues: CASSAHRDRGYGYTF.

The chain uses TRBV5-5 and TRBJ1-2; TRBD1 matches at 8 bases. CDR1 is SGHKS and CDR2 is YYEKEE in the germline V gene (reference sequence). With 4 bases clipped from V and 7 bases from J, the junction kept 9 bases outside the gene matches. The CDR3 has 14 amino acids. For the CDR3, the DNA is TGTGCCAGCAGCCCCGAACAGGGGGTGACTGGCTACACCTTC. As protein: CASSPEQGVTGYTF.

This chain links TRBV4-2 with TRBJ2-1, with TRBD2 identical over 12 bases. The germline CDR1 and CDR2 sequences are LGHNA and YNFKEQ. V shed 4 bases, J shed 1 base, and the junction held 11 bases outside the gene matches. This CDR3 region has 19 residues. The CDR3 loop reads CASSLPWLAGGNSYNEQFF. The CDR3 coding sequence is TGTGCCAGCAGCCTCCCTTGGCTAGCGGGAGGGAATTCCTACAATGAGCAGTTCTTC.

The V call is TRBV4-2, the J call TRBJ2-7; a possible D gene is TRBD1 (5 bases). Germline V gives CDR1 LGHNA, CDR2 YNFKEQ. V lost 1 base and J lost 0, with 10 bases in between. The CDR3 contains 15 residues. CDR3 DNA: TGTGCCAGCAGCCAAGTACTCCAGGGCTCCTACGAGCAGTACTTC. It codes for CASSQVLQGSYEQYF.

V is TRBV6-5 and J is TRBJ2-7, with 9 bases matching TRBD2. The CDR3 sequence is 15 residues long. CDR1 is MNHEY, CDR2 SVGAGI, per germline. Trimming removed 2 bases from V and 3 bases from J; junction bases left unmatched: 5. This CDR3 is CASSYRRGGIYEQYF. CDR3 in DNA: TGTGCCAGCAGTTACAGGCGGGGGGGTATCTACGAGCAGTACTTC.

The chain links TRBV5-1 to TRBJ2-7, with 7 bases lining up with TRBD2. The CDR3 totals 17 residues. The V segment lost 0 bases and the J segment 2 bases; nucleotides outside the gene matches: 11. Germline CDR1 and CDR2: SGHRS and YFSETQ. This CDR3 reads CASSLAAGASGTYEQYF. The CDR3 nucleotides are TGCGCCAGCAGCTTGGCAGCAGGTGCTAGCGGAACCTACGAGCAGTACTTC.

Concerning this clone: At one of its ends the junction is not consistent with the germline gene, which may arise from a read error. The chain joins TRBV7-9 to TRBJ2-7, with 8 positions matching TRBD1. The length of the CDR3 is 15 residues. Germline lookup yields CDR1 SEHNR and CDR2 FQNEAQ (reference sequence). CDR3 protein: CSSSHHRGQGYEQYF. The CDR3, as DNA: TGTTCCAGCAGCCACCACCGCGGACAGGGCTACGAGCAGTACTTC.

J is TRBJ2-2 and V is TRBV6-5, with D uncertain. V dropped 8 bases and J dropped 6 bases, with 13 bases sitting between them. The CDR3 is made up of 13 amino acids. Germline-derived CDR1 and CDR2 are MNHEY and SVGAGI. The CDR3 nucleotides are TGTGCCAGCTCTCCTTCCCGTCCCGGGGAGCTGTTTTTT. It codes for CASSPSRPGELFF.

The chain couples TRBV7-9 to TRBJ2-5; perhaps TRBD1 as D (5 bases). Between the trimmed V and J ends, which lost 4 bases and 5 bases, there was a span of 8 bases. The CDR3 loop spans 12 amino acids. Germline CDR1 reads SEHNR; CDR2 reads FQNEAQ (reference sequence). The CDR3 region has the DNA TGTGCCAGCAGCTCAGGGTTGGAGACCCAGTACTTC. It is translated as CASSSGLETQYF.

V usage is TRBV7-3 and J usage is TRBJ2-2, with D tentatively TRBD2 (7 bases). Germline CDR1 SGHTA, CDR2 FQGTGA. Between the trimmed V and J ends, which lost 1 base and 2 bases, there was a span of 14 bases. This CDR3 is built from 17 residues. CDR3 residues: CASSLNGRGPNTGELFF. The CDR3 bases are TGTGCCAGCAGCTTAAACGGGCGGGGGCCTAACACCGGGGAGCTGTTTTTT.

The V and J genes are TRBV7-2 and TRBJ2-1, with 7 bases matching TRBD2. Germline loops: CDR1 SGHTA, CDR2 FQGNSA. The J segment lost 7 bases and the V segment lost 4 bases, leaving 7 bases of the junction unmatched. The CDR3 spans 14 residues. The CDR3 coding sequence is TGTGCCAGCAGCTCCTGGACTAGAAGGAATGAGCAGTTCTTC. This sequence encodes CASSSWTRRNEQFF.

The chain has TRBV6-5 and TRBJ2-7; D perhaps matches TRBD1 (6 bases). Germline CDR1 reads MNHEY; CDR2 reads SVGAGI. The CDR3 extends over 14 amino acids. Trimming stripped 2 bases from V and 9 bases from J, with 17 bases between. The DNA of the CDR3 is TGTGCCAGCAGTTACAAGGGACAAAAAGGTGTGCAGTACTTC. It specifies CASSYKGQKGVQYF.

V and J are TRBV5-6 and TRBJ1-3; perhaps TRBD1 as D (5 bases). The germline V gene has CDR1 SGHDT and CDR2 YYEEEE. This CDR3 is built from 14 residues. The germline V and J ends were trimmed by 4 bases and 4 bases, with 12 bases remaining between them. The CDR3 region has the DNA TGTGCCAGCAGCGTCCAGGGTCTCGGAAACACCATATATTTT. It specifies CASSVQGLGNTIYF.

The V call is TRBV4-3, the J call TRBJ1-2, with 8 bases that match TRBD1. The length of the CDR3 is 13 residues. Germline CDR1 reads LGHNA; CDR2 reads YSLEER. V was pared by 6 bases and J by 4 bases, with 4 bases of the junction left unmatched. CDR3 DNA: TGCGCCAGCAGGGACAGGGAAAGCTATGGCTACACCTTC. Its protein is CASRDRESYGYTF.

V is TRBV5-5 and J is TRBJ2-7, with 9 positions matching TRBD2. The CDR3 spans 15 residues. Germline lookup yields CDR1 SGHKS and CDR2 YYEKEE (reference sequence). The junction had 10 bases not matched to a gene; V was cut back by 2 bases and J by 7 bases. The CDR3 loop is CASSLGAGGGEEQYF. The DNA of the CDR3 is TGTGCCAGCAGCTTAGGCGCGGGAGGGGGGGAGGAGCAGTACTTC.

This chain connects TRBV25-1 to TRBJ2-7; maybe TRBD2 (5 bases). The CDR3 spans 15 residues. Germline V gene data show CDR1 as MGHDK and CDR2 as SYGVNS. The germline V and J ends were trimmed by 4 bases and 1 base, with 14 bases remaining between them. Written as DNA, the CDR3 is TGTGCCAGCAGTGTTGGGCGGGCAGGATCCTACGAGCAGTACTTC. Translated: CASSVGRAGSYEQYF.

This clone was recorded once. This chain links TRBV5-1 with TRBJ2-5; TRBD2 matches 7 bases. The J segment lost 3 bases and the V segment lost 3 bases, leaving 5 bases of the junction unmatched. The germline gives CDR1 SGHRS, CDR2 YFSETQ. The CDR3 spans 14 residues. The CDR3 DNA sequence: TGCGCCAGCAGCTCAAGCGGGGCCGAAGAGACCCAGTACTTC. Protein: CASSSSGAEETQYF.